The clone carrying this T cell receptor beta chain was detected only a few times. What it binds is unknown. PCR was performed a second time for about 7 to 11 cycles using a sample-barcoded 5' primer and a J-beta primer mix. Every cDNA was tagged by a template-switch adaptor with 12 random nucleotides. TCRdb reprocessed the 5' RACE reads with MiXCR, giving one entry per CDR3 protein. The sample holds 1.4 million or so distinct CDR3 sequences, 35% to 45% seen once. The data originate from a study of blood T cells in healthy people across ages. Study-wide results and limits: Age showed a roughly linear inverse relationship with TCR beta diversity per million T cells. Higher diversity and more naive CD4+ cells were features of long-lived donors, compared to aged donors. Researchers report that TCR beta diversity correlated strongly with naive T cell percentage.

Germline V gene lookup returns CDR1 ENHRY and CDR2 SYGVKD. This CDR3 comprises 15 residues. The V segment lost 7 bases and the J segment 0 bases; nucleotides outside the gene matches: 5. The source of this sequence is a young woman in good health. The genes are TRBV10-3 and TRBJ2-1, with 8 bases aligning to TRBD1. The sequencing sample was made of blood. DNA for the CDR3: TGTGCCATCACCACCGGGACAGGCTCCTACAATGAGCAGTTCTTC. Encoded protein: CAITTGTGSYNEQFF.